This passage covers 25 T cell receptor beta chains from one sample sequenced in a study of radiation and T cells in renal cell carcinoma. Time point defined: blood 2 weeks post-SBRT. Stated treatment: 15 Gy SBRT to primary tumor, nephrectomy 4 weeks later. Sequencing used immunoSEQ multiplex PCR; TCRdb keeps in-frame clones, though not all of them. The sample carries roughly 130,000 clones, around 89% recorded once. Here the sequenced sample was blood, taken from a patient whose treatment included radiotherapy and nephrectomy. Receptors originate from a woman in her 70s with renal cell carcinoma.

The chain recombines TRBV19 with TRBJ1-1; D gene uncertain. This CDR3 spans 15 amino acids. The V gene lost 0 bases and the J gene lost 4 bases, with 12 bases spanning the gap. Germline V CDR1 and CDR2: LNHDA, SQIVND (reference sequence). The CDR3 here is CASSIDSGLRTEAFF. DNA for the CDR3: TGTGCCAGTAGTATAGATTCTGGGCTCCGCACTGAAGCTTTCTTT.

The chain combines TRBV5-1 with TRBJ2-5; D tentatively reads TRBD1 or TRBD2 (5 bases each). The CDR3 loop spans 14 amino acids. Trimming pared 1 base from V and 5 bases from J, leaving 12 bases between. Germline loops: CDR1 SGHRS, CDR2 YFSETQ. This chain's CDR3 is CASSLLWGGETQYF. CDR3 in DNA: TGCGCCAGCAGCTTGCTCTGGGGCGGGGAGACCCAGTACTTC.

This chain uses TRBV5-1 with TRBJ1-1; D gene ambiguous. The CDR3 is made up of 15 amino acids. Germline loops: CDR1 SGHRS, CDR2 YFSETQ. Trimming removed 0 bases from V and 5 bases from J, with 14 bases in between. CDR3 in amino acids: CASSLEGLMGTEAFF. CDR3 coding DNA: TGCGCCAGCAGCTTGGAAGGCCTTATGGGGACTGAAGCTTTCTTT.

The chain has TRBV27 and TRBJ1-1; D is possibly TRBD1 (5 bases). The V gene lost 2 bases and the J gene lost 6 bases, with 7 bases spanning the gap. From germline, CDR1 is MNHEY and CDR2 SMNVEV (reference sequence). There are 12 residues in the CDR3. This chain's CDR3 is CASSLTGAEAFF. The CDR3 bases are TGTGCCAGCAGTTTAACGGGGGCTGAAGCTTTCTTT.

J is TRBJ2-1 and V is TRBV19; no definite D call. Trimming cost V 3 bases and J 6 bases, with 15 bases left between them. CDR1 is LNHDA and CDR2 is SQIVND in the germline V gene (reference sequence). This CDR3 is built from 15 residues. The DNA for the CDR3 is TGTGCCAGTAGTATTATGGTAACAGCCGTCAATGAGCAGTTCTTC. It codes for CASSIMVTAVNEQFF.

V gene TRBV20-1 combines with J gene TRBJ1-6, with D hard to call. V lost 6 bases to trimming and J lost 7 bases, with 7 bases between them. There are 11 residues in the CDR3. Germline assignment: CDR1 DFQATT and CDR2 SNEGSKA (reference sequence). CDR3 residues: CSASPNSPLHF. The CDR3 coding sequence is TGCAGTGCGAGCCCGAATTCACCCCTCCACTTT.

Points on this clone: The same CDR3 is also encoded by other DNA sequences in this sample. The CDR3 region has the DNA TGTGCCAGCAGCGTGAGAGGAACCACAGATACGCAGTATTTT. Its translation is CASSVRGTTDTQYF. The chain recombines TRBV9 with TRBJ2-3; D uncertain. In germline, CDR1 is SGDLS, CDR2 YYNGEE. The length of the CDR3 is 14 residues. Trimming stripped 2 bases from V and 2 bases from J, with 9 bases between.

J is TRBJ1-6 and V is TRBV9; no clear D gene. This CDR3 contains 14 residues. Germline assignment: CDR1 SGDLS and CDR2 YYNGEE. V was trimmed by 4 bases and J by 12 bases, leaving 17 bases between them. The CDR3 region is CASSPDSSPGPLHF. CDR3 coding DNA: TGTGCCAGCAGCCCGGACTCCTCCCCAGGACCCCTCCACTTT.

The J gene is TRBJ2-3, the V gene TRBV5-5; 7 bases agree with TRBD1. Trimming removed 2 bases from V and 6 bases from J; junction bases left unmatched: 12. This CDR3 spans 16 amino acids. Per the germline V gene, CDR1 is SGHKS and CDR2 is YYEKEE (reference sequence). CDR3 nucleotide sequence: TGTGCCAGCAGCTTCTCTCCACAGGGGTTCAGGGATACGCAGTATTTT. This translates into CASSFSPQGFRDTQYF.

V usage is TRBV7-2 and J usage is TRBJ2-5, with 9 nucleotides matching TRBD1. The J call may be mistaken, given a closer DNA end match to TRBJ2-7. This CDR3 is 14 amino acids long. Per the germline V gene, CDR1 is SGHTA and CDR2 is FQGNSA. CDR3 sequence: CASSLGQGLGEQYF. The CDR3 nucleotides are TGTGCCAGCAGCCTCGGACAGGGGCTCGGCGAGCAGTACTTC.

The chain combines TRBV7-2 with TRBJ2-7; D could derive from TRBD1 or TRBD2 (6 bases each). The V end lost 2 bases, the J end lost 2 bases, and 19 bases lay between the germline ends. The CDR3 sequence is 17 residues long. Germline V gene lookup returns CDR1 SGHTA and CDR2 FQGNSA. The CDR3 DNA reads as TGTGCCAGCAGCTTAAGTCCCACAGGGAGGTCAGCCTACGAGCAGTACTTC. Protein sequence: CASSLSPTGRSAYEQYF.

The chain links TRBV2 to TRBJ2-6; tentatively, D is TRBD1 (5 bases). This CDR3 contains 19 residues. Germline CDR1 reads SNHLY; CDR2 reads FYNNEI. Trimming shortened V by 3 bases and J by 0 bases, and 18 bases separated the two germline ends. The CDR3 DNA sequence: TGTGCCAGCAGTGACGGGTCAGGGTTCATATTCTCTGGGGCCAACGTCCTGACTTTC. Encoded protein: CASSDGSGFIFSGANVLTF.

The chain is built from TRBV5-4 and TRBJ1-2, with 10 nucleotides matching TRBD1. This CDR3 is 15 amino acids long. Looked up from germline, CDR1 is SGHNT and CDR2 is YYREEE (reference sequence). The trim removed 0 bases at V and 7 bases at J, leaving 6 bases unmatched. CDR3: CASSLAMDRGGGYTF. The DNA for the CDR3 is TGTGCCAGCAGCTTGGCCATGGACAGGGGGGGTGGCTACACCTTC.

The chain has TRBV20-1 and TRBJ1-2, with a possible D match to TRBD1 (6 bases). Trimming removed 3 bases from V and 14 bases from J, with 16 bases in between. In germline, CDR1 is DFQATT, CDR2 SNEGSKA (reference sequence). The CDR3 covers 11 residues. The chain's CDR3 is CSASEGGARTF. CDR3 nucleotide sequence: TGCAGTGCTAGCGAAGGGGGGGCTAGAACCTTC.

The V and J genes are TRBV30 and TRBJ1-2, with 9 bases matching TRBD1. The germline CDR1 and CDR2 sequences are GTSNPN and SVGIG (reference sequence). With V trimmed by 5 bases and J by 8 bases, 3 bases remained unmatched. The CDR3 sequence is 11 residues long. The CDR3 coding sequence is TGTGCCTGGTCCGGGACAGGGGGCTACACCTTC. Protein product: CAWSGTGGYTF.

The rearrangement joins TRBV7-9 to TRBJ2-7; possibly TRBD1 for D (6 bases). V lost 4 bases and J 3 bases, leaving 10 bases between the germline ends. CDR3 length: 13 residues. From germline, CDR1 is SEHNR and CDR2 FQNEAQ (reference sequence). This CDR3 is CASSSNRVYEQYF. CDR3 sequence (DNA): TGTGCCAGCAGCTCAAACAGGGTCTACGAGCAGTACTTC.

The rearrangement links TRBV9 to TRBJ1-6; 11 positions agree with TRBD1. Losses at the gene ends were 0 bases for V and 9 bases for J; bases not matched to a gene: 2. Germline assignment: CDR1 SGDLS and CDR2 YYNGEE. The CDR3 is 15 residues long. The CDR3 DNA is TGTGCCAGCAGCGTAGGGGGACAGGGGGGTTCACCCCTCCACTTT. Protein sequence: CASSVGGQGGSPLHF.

The chain combines TRBV28 with TRBJ2-7, with unresolved D. The CDR3 totals 12 residues. CDR1 is MDHEN and CDR2 is SYDVKM in the germline V gene. V was trimmed by 2 bases and J by 6 bases, leaving 8 bases between them. CDR3 nucleotide sequence: TGTGCCAGCAGTTTAAGGCTTGGCGAGCAGTACTTC. The encoded protein is CASSLRLGEQYF. Drawing the rest from reference TRBV28 and TRBJ2-7, the complete variable domain is DVKVTQSSRYLVKRTGEKVFLECVQDMDHENMFWYRQDPGLGLRLIYFSYDVKMKEKGDIPEGYSVSREKKERFSLILESASTNQTSMYLCASSLRLGEQYFGPGTRLTVT.

This rearrangement joins TRBV25-1 to TRBJ2-5, with 9 bases matching TRBD1. The CDR3 has 15 residues. The germline gives CDR1 MGHDK, CDR2 SYGVNS. Germline trimming cut 4 bases from V and 1 base from J; bases unmatched to any gene: 4. The chain's CDR3 is CASSVGTGTQETQYF. CDR3 sequence (DNA): TGTGCCAGCAGTGTCGGGACAGGGACCCAAGAGACCCAGTACTTC.

V and J are TRBV19 and TRBJ2-6; the match to TRBD1 covers 8 bases. The trim removed 6 bases at V and 0 bases at J, leaving 10 bases unmatched. The CDR3 is 18 residues long. Per the germline V gene, CDR1 is LNHDA and CDR2 is SQIVND (reference sequence). The CDR3 sequence is CASSPRDRSASGANVLTF. The CDR3 DNA reads TGTGCCAGTAGCCCCAGGGACAGGTCCGCCTCTGGGGCCAACGTCCTGACTTTC.

The chain uses TRBV5-1 and TRBJ1-4, with 8 bases matching TRBD1. The germline V gene encodes CDR1 SGHRS and CDR2 YFSETQ. After removal of 4 bases from V and 8 bases from J, the junction contained 4 bases not matched to a gene. The CDR3 consists of 13 residues. The DNA of the CDR3 is TGCGCCAGCAGCCCGACAGGGGACGAAAAACTGTTTTTT. It is translated as CASSPTGDEKLFF. Together with reference TRBV5-1 and TRBJ1-4, the CDR3 gives the full variable domain: KAGVTQTPRYLIKTRGQQVTLSCSPISGHRSVSWYQQTPGQGLQFLFEYFSETQRNKGNFPGRFSGRQFSNSRSEMNVSTLELGDSALYLCASSPTGDEKLFFGSGTQLSVL.

This clone was seen once. The CDR3 here is CASSQAEEGPQYF. CDR3 sequence (DNA): TGTGCCAGCAGCCAAGCAGAGGAAGGGCCCCAGTACTTC. The genes are TRBV4-2 and TRBJ2-5; D is uncertain. V lost 1 base, J lost 9 bases, and 12 bases lay in between. The CDR3 is 13 residues long. CDR1 is LGHNA and CDR2 is YNFKEQ in the germline V gene.

Note on this clone: Other nucleotide sequences in the sample specify the same CDR3. The chain joins TRBV7-2 to TRBJ2-2; D is possibly TRBD1 (6 bases). Germline V gene sequence: CDR1 SGHTA, CDR2 FQGNSA. This CDR3 has 14 amino acids. Trimming stripped 6 bases from V and 1 base from J, with 9 bases between. The CDR3 bases are TGTGCCAGCAGTTCGGGACAGAACACCGGGGAGCTGTTTTTT. It codes for CASSSGQNTGELFF.

Note on this clone: The sample holds other DNA sequences that translate to the same CDR3. The rearrangement links TRBV6-1 to TRBJ1-1; D is unclear. The CDR3 contains 12 residues. Trimming removed 2 bases at V and 8 bases at J, with 9 bases between. Germline assignment: CDR1 MNHNS and CDR2 SASEGT. CDR3 amino acids: CASSEWVSEAFF. The CDR3 coding sequence is TGTGCCAGCAGTGAATGGGTGTCAGAAGCTTTCTTT.

This sequence joins TRBV14 and TRBJ2-1, with D maybe TRBD1 (6 bases). Per the germline V gene, CDR1 is SGHDN and CDR2 is FVKESK. The CDR3 extends over 15 amino acids. V lost 6 bases to trimming and J lost 1 base, with 13 bases between them. The CDR3 DNA reads TGTGCCAGCAGACAACAGGGACCTTCCTACAATGAGCAGTTCTTC. This codes for CASRQQGPSYNEQFF.